The 24 T cell receptor beta chains reported below all come from one sample, sequenced in a study of early stage breast cancer tumors. The protocol was immunoSEQ multiplex PCR, while the TCRdb copy is restricted to in-frame clones and leaves out a portion. The data contain about 63,000 clones, over 60% of them seen just once; the ten biggest clones take up 3% to 3.5%. The sample was blood. These receptors came from a person aged 30 to 39 with breast cancer.

The chain is built from TRBV10-3 and TRBJ2-1, with TRBD2 identical over 7 bases. This CDR3 contains 18 residues. The ends lost 5 bases at V and 8 bases at J; junction bases unmatched: 21. Germline V gene lookup returns CDR1 ENHRY and CDR2 SYGVKD. This chain's CDR3 is CAISSTRLGERGKDEQFF. The CDR3 DNA reads as TGTGCCATCAGTTCCACCCGGCTGGGGGAGCGGGGTAAGGATGAGCAGTTCTTC.

The J gene is TRBJ1-2, the V gene TRBV18; 9 bases align to TRBD1. The length of the CDR3 is 16 residues. Germline CDR1 is KGHSH and CDR2 is LQKENI. The trim removed 4 bases at V and 2 bases at J, leaving 8 bases unmatched. The CDR3 nucleotides read TGTGCCAGCTCACTCCAGGAGACAGGGGGAAACTATGGCTACACCTTC. Translating gives CASSLQETGGNYGYTF.

The J gene is TRBJ2-2, the V gene TRBV4-3; D possibly corresponds to TRBD2 (6 bases). Trimming cost V 0 bases and J 1 base, with 9 bases left between them. Germline-derived CDR1 and CDR2 are LGHNA and YSLEER. This CDR3 contains 16 residues. This chain's CDR3 is CASSQDPGGNTGELFF. CDR3 bases: TGCGCCAGCAGCCAAGATCCCGGGGGGAACACCGGGGAGCTGTTTTTT.

With respect to this clone: Compared with germline, one end of the junction differs, possibly owing to a read error. The chain recombines TRBV27 with TRBJ2-7; D is unclear. This CDR3 contains 11 residues. CDR1 and CDR2 from the germline V gene are MNHEY and SMNVEV (reference sequence). The CDR3 sequence: CASSLSYEQYF. The CDR3 DNA reads as TGTGCCAGCAGTCTATCCTACGAGCAGTACTTC.

This clone was counted between two and nine times. The sample holds other DNA sequences that translate to the same CDR3. The chain uses TRBV5-1 and TRBJ1-5; D is unresolved. The CDR3 sequence is 14 residues long. CDR1 is SGHRS and CDR2 is YFSETQ in the germline V gene. Trimming removed 0 bases from V and 0 bases from J, with 4 bases in between. CDR3 nucleotides: TGCGCCAGCAGCTTGGACGGTAGCAATCAGCCCCAGCATTTT. This sequence encodes CASSLDGSNQPQHF.

The chain combines TRBV11-1 with TRBJ2-7, with 13 positions matching TRBD2. From germline, CDR1 is SGHAT and CDR2 FQDESV (reference sequence). Trimming removed 3 bases from V and 3 bases from J; junction bases left unmatched: 2. The CDR3 runs to 15 residues. The CDR3 DNA is TGTGCCAGCAGCTTTACTAGCGGGGGGGACTACGAGCAGTACTTC. It codes for CASSFTSGGDYEQYF.

J is TRBJ2-1 and V is TRBV12-5; D possibly corresponds to TRBD2 (5 bases). V lost 5 bases and J 0 bases, leaving 14 bases between the germline ends. This CDR3 comprises 16 residues. Germline CDR1 LGHNT, CDR2 FRNRAP. CDR3 sequence (DNA): TGTGCTAGTGGTCCTCGGCCTGGAGGCTCCTACAATGAGCAGTTCTTC. Amino acid sequence: CASGPRPGGSYNEQFF.

The chain couples TRBV5-8 to TRBJ1-2; perhaps TRBD1 as D (5 bases). Germline loops: CDR1 SGHTS, CDR2 YDEGEE. The CDR3 is 15 amino acids. V shed 1 base and J shed 6 bases, with 16 bases lying between them. In DNA form, the CDR3 reads TGTGCCAGCAGCTTGCTGGGGGTCCTGGGGGATGGCTACACCTTC. It encodes CASSLLGVLGDGYTF. The variable domain in full, with the rest retrieved from reference TRBV5-8 and TRBJ1-2, is EAGVTQSPTHLIKTRGQQATLRCSPISGHTSVYWYQQALGLGLQFLLWYDEGEERNRGNFPPRFSGRQFPNYSSELNVNALELEDSALYLCASSLLGVLGDGYTFGSGTRLTVV.

The rearrangement uses TRBV2 and TRBJ1-3, with D possibly TRBD1 on 6 matching bases. V lost 3 bases and J lost 2, with 8 bases in between. The CDR3 runs 14 residues. Germline CDR1 and CDR2: SNHLY and FYNNEI. The CDR3 sequence is CASSEGTPGNTIYF. The CDR3 nucleotides read TGTGCCAGCAGTGAGGGGACACCTGGAAACACCATATATTTT. The full variable domain, completed using reference TRBV2 and TRBJ1-3, is EPEVTQTPSHQVTQMGQEVILRCVPISNHLYFYWYRQILGQKVEFLVSFYNNEISEKSEIFDDQFSVERPDGSNFTLKIRSTKLEDSAMYFCASSEGTPGNTIYFGEGSWLTVV.

This chain links TRBV30 with TRBJ2-3; D remains unclear. CDR1 and CDR2 (germline): GTSNPN, SVGIG (reference sequence). Trimming left V 2 bases short and J 1 base short, with 7 bases between. The CDR3 is 13 residues long. The CDR3 coding sequence is TGTGCCTGGAGTTATAGGGGCACAGATACGCAGTATTTT. Translation gives CAWSYRGTDTQYF. Drawing the rest from reference TRBV30 and TRBJ2-3, the complete variable domain is SQTIHQWPATLVQPVGSPLSLECTVEGTSNPNLYWYRQAAGRGLQLLFYSVGIGQISSEVPQNLSASRPQDRQFILSSKKLLLSDSGFYLCAWSYRGTDTQYFGPGTRLTVL.

The V gene is TRBV6-5, the J gene TRBJ2-7, with D uncertain. Per germline, CDR1 MNHEY and CDR2 SVGAGI. Trimming removed 4 bases from V and 0 bases from J, with 10 bases in between. The CDR3 length is 14 residues. The CDR3 coding sequence is TGTGCCAGCAGTTCTCCCAAGAGCTCCTACGAGCAGTACTTC. It is translated as CASSSPKSSYEQYF.

The CDR3: CASSLLQRGYSYEQYF. DNA for the CDR3: TGTGCCAGCAGCTTATTGCAGCGGGGATACTCCTACGAGCAGTACTTC. The chain combines TRBV13 with TRBJ2-7; TRBD2 agrees at 7 bases. This CDR3 is built from 16 residues. Germline V gives CDR1 PRHDT, CDR2 FYEKMQ (reference sequence). V was pared by 2 bases and J by 0 bases, with 7 bases of the junction left unmatched.

J is TRBJ2-7 and V is TRBV5-4, with a tentative D call TRBD1 (6 bases). CDR1 and CDR2 from the germline V gene are SGHNT and YYREEE (reference sequence). The CDR3 has 15 residues. The ends were cut back, 4 bases at V and 2 bases at J, with 16 bases in the middle. CDR3 nucleotide sequence: TGTGCCAGCAGCGCCGAACTAGGGACAACCTACGAGCAGTACTTC. It codes for CASSAELGTTYEQYF.

The chain carries TRBV10-3 and TRBJ2-1; no clear D. Trimming left V 0 bases short and J 11 bases short, with 11 bases between. This CDR3 region has 13 residues. CDR1 is ENHRY and CDR2 is SYGVKD in the germline V gene. This CDR3 reads CAISESGRVQQFF. The DNA for the CDR3 is TGTGCCATCAGTGAGTCAGGAAGGGTGCAGCAGTTCTTC.

This chain joins TRBV7-5 and TRBJ1-3. TRBV7-5 is classified as a pseudogene. This CDR3 is 14 amino acids long. As DNA, the CDR3 is TGTGTCAGAAGCGGTGGAAGCTCTGGAAACACCATATATTTT. This codes for CVRSGGSSGNTIYF.

This clone occurred a few times. The chain is built from TRBV14 and TRBJ2-2; no clear D. Germline CDR1 is SGHDN and CDR2 is FVKESK. The germline V and J ends were trimmed by 3 bases and 4 bases, with 15 bases remaining between them. CDR3 length: 16 residues. Here the CDR3 DNA reads TGTGCCAGCAGCCATCTGGGCCCAGCAGGCACCGGGGAGCTGTTTTTT. Translating it yields CASSHLGPAGTGELFF.

The rearrangement uses TRBV15 and TRBJ2-2; tentatively, D is TRBD1 (6 bases). Germline V gives CDR1 LNHNV, CDR2 YYDKDF (reference sequence). The CDR3 covers 16 residues. Between the trimmed V and J ends, which lost 3 bases and 1 base, there was a span of 12 bases. The CDR3 loop reads CATSRRGSKNTGELFF. CDR3 coding DNA: TGTGCCACCAGCAGGAGGGGGTCGAAGAACACCGGGGAGCTGTTTTTT.

The V call is TRBV27, the J call TRBJ1-5, with TRBD1 as a possible D gene (6 bases). The V gene's germline CDR1 is MNHEY and CDR2 SMNVEV (reference sequence). V shed 2 bases and J shed 7 bases, with 12 bases lying between them. The CDR3 consists of 14 residues. The CDR3 nucleotides read TGTGCCAGCAGTTTAGGTAGTGGACAGCAGCCCCAGCATTTT. Protein: CASSLGSGQQPQHF.

The chain joins TRBV11-2 to TRBJ2-1; 7 bases agree with TRBD2. With 6 bases clipped from V and 4 bases from J, the junction kept 9 bases outside the gene matches. Looked up from germline, CDR1 is SGHAT and CDR2 is FQNNGV. The CDR3 runs to 15 residues. The CDR3 DNA follows: TGTGCCAGCAGGCGCTCGGGAGGCCCTTACAATGAGCAGTTCTTC. Its protein product is CASRRSGGPYNEQFF.

This clone was detected a few times. This chain links TRBV6-5 with TRBJ2-7, with 9 bases identical to TRBD2. There are 15 residues in the CDR3. V lost 2 bases and J lost 5; bases outside the gene matches: 7. In germline, CDR1 is MNHEY, CDR2 SVGAGI. Here the CDR3 reads CASSYTLAGAHEQYF. The CDR3 DNA follows: TGTGCCAGCAGTTACACGTTAGCGGGAGCTCACGAGCAGTACTTC.

V gene TRBV15 combines with J gene TRBJ1-4, with 9 bases matching TRBD1. This CDR3 has 16 amino acids. Per germline, CDR1 LNHNV and CDR2 YYDKDF (reference sequence). V lost 3 bases and J lost 4; bases outside the gene matches: 6. The CDR3 nucleotides read TGTGCCACCAGCAGCGCCCGACAGGGGGGTAATGAAAAACTGTTTTTT. It codes for CATSSARQGGNEKLFF.

This clone was observed once. The CDR3 here is CASSLEWDRGNSPLHF. In DNA form, the CDR3 reads TGTGCCAGCAGCTTAGAGTGGGACAGGGGTAATTCACCCCTCCACTTT. V gene TRBV11-2 combines with J gene TRBJ1-6; TRBD1 matches 10 bases. The CDR3 is 16 amino acids. Germline V CDR1 and CDR2: SGHAT, FQNNGV. The V gene end was trimmed by 0 bases and the J gene end by 6 bases; junction bases not matched to a gene: 2.

The chain is built from TRBV14 and TRBJ2-2, with TRBD2 matching over 8 bases. Germline assignment: CDR1 SGHDN and CDR2 FVKESK. V trimming: 4 bases; J trimming: 2 bases; junction bases outside the gene matches: 9. This CDR3 has 17 amino acids. The CDR3 sequence: CASSPLTSELNTGELFF. For the CDR3, the DNA is TGTGCCAGCAGCCCCCTGACTAGCGAACTCAACACCGGGGAGCTGTTTTTT.

A single count supports this clone. The genes are TRBV27 and TRBJ1-1; 12 bases fit TRBD1. V lost 6 bases and J lost 4; bases outside the gene matches: 15. Per germline, CDR1 MNHEY and CDR2 SMNVEV (reference sequence). The CDR3 has 18 residues. DNA of the CDR3: TGTGCCAGCAGCCAAACATCCCCAGGGACAGGGGGCCCCACTGAAGCTTTCTTT. Protein sequence: CASSQTSPGTGGPTEAFF.